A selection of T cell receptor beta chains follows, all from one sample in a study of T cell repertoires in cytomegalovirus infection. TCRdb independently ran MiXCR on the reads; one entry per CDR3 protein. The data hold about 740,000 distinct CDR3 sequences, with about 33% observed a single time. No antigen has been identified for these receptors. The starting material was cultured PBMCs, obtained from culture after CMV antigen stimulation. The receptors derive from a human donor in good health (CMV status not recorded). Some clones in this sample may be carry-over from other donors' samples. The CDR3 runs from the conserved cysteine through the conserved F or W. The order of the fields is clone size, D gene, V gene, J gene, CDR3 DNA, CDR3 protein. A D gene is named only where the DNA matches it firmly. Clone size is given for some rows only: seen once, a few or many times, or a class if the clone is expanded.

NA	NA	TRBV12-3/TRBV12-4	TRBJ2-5	TGTGCCAGCAGTCCGACTGTGGTTATCGAGACCCAGTACTTC	CASSPTVVIETQYF
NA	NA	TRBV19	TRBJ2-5	TGTGCCAGTAGCCCGCAACGTGGGACGGAGACCCAGTACTTC	CASSPQRGTETQYF
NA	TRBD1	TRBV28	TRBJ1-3	TGTGCCAGCAGTTTATACGCCGGGACAGGGGGTCGAAACACCATATATTTT	CASSLYAGTGGRNTIYF
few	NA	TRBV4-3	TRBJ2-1	TGCGCCAGCAGCCGGACACAGTTTCAGGGGCAGTTCTTC	CASSRTQFQGQFF
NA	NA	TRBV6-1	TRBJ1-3	TGTGCCAGCAGTTTCGAGAGAGATAGCTCTGGAAACACCATATATTTT	CASSFERDSSGNTIYF
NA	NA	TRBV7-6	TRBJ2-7	TGTGCCAGCAGCCGCCAACTGTACGAGCAGTACTTC	CASSRQLYEQYF
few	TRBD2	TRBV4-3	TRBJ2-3	TGCGCCAGCAGCCAAGACCCTAGCGGGAGTGTTGATACGCAGTATTTT	CASSQDPSGSVDTQYF
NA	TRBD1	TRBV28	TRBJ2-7	TGTGCCAGCAGTTCTCCCTCCATCGGGACAGCCTCCTACGAGCAGTACTTC	CASSSPSIGTASYEQYF
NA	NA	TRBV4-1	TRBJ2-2	TGCGCCAGCAGCCAAGGGAGAACCTCGAACACCGGGGAGCTGTTTTTT	CASSQGRTSNTGELFF
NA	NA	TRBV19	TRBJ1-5	TGTGCCAGTAGTATAGTTAGAACTGCATATCAGCCCCAGCATTTT	CASSIVRTAYQPQHF
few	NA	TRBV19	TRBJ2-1	TGTGCCAGTATCATGACTGGGCCTGATGAGCAGTTCTTC	CASIMTGPDEQFF
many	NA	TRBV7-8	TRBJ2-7	TGTGCCAGCAGCTTAGTGAACACCTTGGGGTACGAGCAGTACTTC	CASSLVNTLGYEQYF
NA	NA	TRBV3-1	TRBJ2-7	TGTGCCAGCAGCCGAAATCCCGCAGGGAGCTCCTACGAGCAGTACTTC	CASSRNPAGSSYEQYF
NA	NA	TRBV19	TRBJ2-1	TGTGCCAGTAGTCCCCGTGCACTTAGCTCCTACAATGAGCAGTTCTTC	CASSPRALSSYNEQFF
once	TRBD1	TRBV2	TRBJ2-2	TGTGCCAGTGGGAGTCAGGGGGCGGCCGGGGAGCTGTTTTTT	CASGSQGAAGELFF
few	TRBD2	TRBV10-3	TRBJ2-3	TGTGCCATCAGTGAGGCTAGCGGGGTGGGCACAGATACGCAGTATTTT	CAISEASGVGTDTQYF
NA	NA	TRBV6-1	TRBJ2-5	TGTGCCAGCAGTGAGGGGTGGAGAGAGACCCAGTACTTC	CASSEGWRETQYF
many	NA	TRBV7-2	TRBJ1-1	TGTGCCAGCAGTATACAGACAGGCGTGAACACTGAAGCTTTCTTT	CASSIQTGVNTEAFF
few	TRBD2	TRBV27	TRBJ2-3	TGTGCCAGCAGTGAACCGGGACTAGCGGGGGGGCCGGGAAATACGCAGTATTTT	CASSEPGLAGGPGNTQYF
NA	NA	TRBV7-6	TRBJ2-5	TGTGCCAGCAGCCCTTACCTGGAGACCCAGTACTTC	CASSPYLETQYF
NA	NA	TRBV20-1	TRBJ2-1	TGCAGTGCTAGGGGGAACAATGAGCAGTTCTTC	CSARGNNEQFF
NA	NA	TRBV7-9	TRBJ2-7	TGTGCCAGCAGCTTAGTCACCCGGGGCCCGGGCGAGCAGTACTTC	CASSLVTRGPGEQYF
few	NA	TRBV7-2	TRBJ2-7	TGTGCCAGCAGCGTCACCAGGGTGTACGAGCAGTACTTC	CASSVTRVYEQYF
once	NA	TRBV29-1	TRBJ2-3	TGCAGCGTTGGGGGACAACCCCGCACAGATACGCAGTATTTT	CSVGGQPRTDTQYF
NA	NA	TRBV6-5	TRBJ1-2	TGTGCCAGCAGCTCCGGTCGTAATCGCCACTATGGCTACACCTTC	CASSSGRNRHYGYTF
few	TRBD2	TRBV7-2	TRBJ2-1	TGTGCCAGCAGCTCCGGGACTAGCCTGAGGAATGAGCAGTTCTTC	CASSSGTSLRNEQFF
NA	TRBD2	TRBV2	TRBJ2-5	TGTGCCAGCACTGAAAGCGGGGGCGAGACCCAGTACTTC	CASTESGGETQYF
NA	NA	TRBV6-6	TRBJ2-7	TGTGCCAGCAGTTACCAGGAATACGAGCAGTACTTC	CASSYQEYEQYF
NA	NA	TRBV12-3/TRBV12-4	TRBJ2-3	TGTGCCAGCAGTTTCATCGACAGCACAGATACGCAGTATTTT	CASSFIDSTDTQYF
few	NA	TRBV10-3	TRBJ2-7	TGTGCCATCAGTGAGCCAACAAGCTACGAGCAGTACTTC	CAISEPTSYEQYF
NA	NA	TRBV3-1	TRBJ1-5	TGTGCCAGCAGCCAAGATAAACAGGGCGGTCAGCCCCAGCATTTT	CASSQDKQGGQPQHF
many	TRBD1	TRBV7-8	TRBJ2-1	TGTGCCAGCAGCTTCCAGGGACAGAGCTACAATGAGCAGTTCTTC	CASSFQGQSYNEQFF
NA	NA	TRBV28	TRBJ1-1	TGTGCCAGCAGCCCTTATCGGGTGGGAACTGAAGCTTTCTTT	CASSPYRVGTEAFF
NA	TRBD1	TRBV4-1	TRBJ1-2	TGCGCCAGCAGCCGACGGACAGGGACACCATTGTATAACTATGGCTACACCTTC	CASSRRTGTPLYNYGYTF
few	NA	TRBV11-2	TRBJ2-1	TGTGCCAGCAGCTTCCCAATACGCGGGCCGGAGCAGTTCTTC	CASSFPIRGPEQFF
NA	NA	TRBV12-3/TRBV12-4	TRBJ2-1	TGTGCCAGCAGTTTAGAGTGGGGGCGTGAGCAGTTCTTC	CASSLEWGREQFF
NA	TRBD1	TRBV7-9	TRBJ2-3	TGTGCCAGCAGCCCATCCCCCGGACAGGGGGTGGATACGCAGTATTTT	CASSPSPGQGVDTQYF
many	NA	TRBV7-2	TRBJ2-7	TGTGCCAGCAGCCTGCTATTGACAGAATTAACCTACGAGCAGTACTTC	CASSLLLTELTYEQYF
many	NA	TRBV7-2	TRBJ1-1	TGTGCCAGCAGCCCGGCAGGCCGCGGATACACTGAAGCTTTCTTT	CASSPAGRGYTEAFF
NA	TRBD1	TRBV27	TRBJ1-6	TGTGCCAGCAGACAAACTGACAGGGTCAATTCACCCCTCCACTTT	CASRQTDRVNSPLHF
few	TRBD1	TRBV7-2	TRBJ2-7	TGTGCCAGCAGCCAAGACAGGGTCGGCTACGAGCAGTACTTC	CASSQDRVGYEQYF
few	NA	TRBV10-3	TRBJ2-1	TGTGCCATCAGTGGGTTCGTGAGGTCTTACAATGAGCAGTTCTTC	CAISGFVRSYNEQFF
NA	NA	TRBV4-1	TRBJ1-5	TGCGCCAGCAGCCCCCGGGAAAATAGCAATCAGCCCCAGCATTTT	CASSPRENSNQPQHF
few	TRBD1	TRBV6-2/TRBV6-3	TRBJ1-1	TGTGCCAGCAGCCCCCGCGGACAGGGATGGAACACTGAAGCTTTCTTT	CASSPRGQGWNTEAFF
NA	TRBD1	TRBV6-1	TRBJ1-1	TGTGCCAGCAACAGACAGGGTGGTTCTGAAGCTTTCTTT	CASNRQGGSEAFF
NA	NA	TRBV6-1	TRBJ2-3	TGTGCCAGCAGGATTGGGACGGGACGCACAGATACGCAGTATTTT	CASRIGTGRTDTQYF
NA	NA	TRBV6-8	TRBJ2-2	TGTGCCAGCAGTTACAGGCCCAGGGGGAGGTCCGGGGAGCTGTTTTTT	CASSYRPRGRSGELFF
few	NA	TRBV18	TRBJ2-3	TGTGCCAGCTCACCGGGGACACTAACAAGGGGAGATACGCAGTATTTT	CASSPGTLTRGDTQYF
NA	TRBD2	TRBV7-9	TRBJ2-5	TGTGCCAGCAGCTCCTCCCCGGGACTAGCGGGGACCCAAGAGACCCAGTACTTC	CASSSSPGLAGTQETQYF
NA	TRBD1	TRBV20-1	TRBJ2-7	TGCAGTGCTAGCCGCGGGCCAGGGGGCGAATACGAGCAGTACTTC	CSASRGPGGEYEQYF
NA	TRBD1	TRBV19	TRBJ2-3	TGTGCCAGTAGTATGACCGGGACAGGGGGCTCGAATACGCAGTATTTT	CASSMTGTGGSNTQYF
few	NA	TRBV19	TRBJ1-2	TGTGCCAGTAGTATAGACGGAGTCTATGGCTACACCTTC	CASSIDGVYGYTF
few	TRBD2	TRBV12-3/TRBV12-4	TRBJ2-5	TGTGCCAGCAGCCAGTGGGGGCTAGCGGGGGCCTACCAAGAGACCCAGTACTTC	CASSQWGLAGAYQETQYF
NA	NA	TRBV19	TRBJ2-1	TGTGCCAGTAGTATGAGCGGGTGGGCCTACAATGAGCAGTTCTTC	CASSMSGWAYNEQFF
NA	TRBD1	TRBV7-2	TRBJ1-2	TGTGCCAGCAGCCGTGACAGGGAGGAATTTAGTGGCTACACCTTC	CASSRDREEFSGYTF